This TCR beta chain was observed in a study of CD8 T cells in Susac syndrome. This CDR3 has 14 amino acids. Deletions cut 6 bases from V and 3 bases from J, with 12 bases between. The T cells that were sequenced for TCR beta were CD8+ and CD4+ cells from blood. Negative magnetic isolation gave CD8+ and CD4+ cells; FACS enriched CD8+ TEMRA. The RNA, roughly 0.45 to 1 ug, was put through reverse transcription using random hexamers. An immunoSEQ multiplex PCR amplified TCR beta CDR3 over 54 Vbeta and 13 Jbeta. One entry per CDR3 protein, called by TCRdb with MiXCR from the immunoSEQ multiplex PCR reads. The data contain approximately 220,000 distinct CDR3 sequences, roughly 94% of them seen just once; the ten biggest clones take up about 0.08%.

This sequence originates from a human donor with multiple sclerosis. The chain couples TRBV12-3 or TRBV12-4 to TRBJ1-5, with a weak D call TRBD1 (5 bases). Sequencing was done on a sample of CD4+ T cells from PBMCs. The CDR3 nucleotides read TGTGCCAGCAGCCCCCGGGACCCCAATCAGCCCCAGCATTTT. Translated, it gives CASSPRDPNQPQHF.